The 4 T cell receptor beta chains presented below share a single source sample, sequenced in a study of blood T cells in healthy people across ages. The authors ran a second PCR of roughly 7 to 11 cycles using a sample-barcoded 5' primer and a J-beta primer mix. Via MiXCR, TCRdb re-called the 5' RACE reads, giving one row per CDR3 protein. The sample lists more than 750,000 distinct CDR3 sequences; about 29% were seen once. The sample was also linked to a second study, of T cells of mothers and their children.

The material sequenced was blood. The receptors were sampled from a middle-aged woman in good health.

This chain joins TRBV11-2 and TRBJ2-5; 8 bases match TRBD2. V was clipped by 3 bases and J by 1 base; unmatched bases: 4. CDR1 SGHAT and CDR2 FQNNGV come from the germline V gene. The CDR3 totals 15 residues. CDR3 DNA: TGTGCCAGCAGCTTGTCCGGGACTAGCCAAGAGACCCAGTACTTC. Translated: CASSLSGTSQETQYF.

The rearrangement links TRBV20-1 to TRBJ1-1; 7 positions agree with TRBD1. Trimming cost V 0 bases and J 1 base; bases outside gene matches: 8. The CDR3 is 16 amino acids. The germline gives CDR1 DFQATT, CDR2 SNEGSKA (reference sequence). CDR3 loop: CSARDWGGQANTEAFF. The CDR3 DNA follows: TGCAGTGCTAGAGATTGGGGCGGACAGGCGAACACTGAAGCTTTCTTT.

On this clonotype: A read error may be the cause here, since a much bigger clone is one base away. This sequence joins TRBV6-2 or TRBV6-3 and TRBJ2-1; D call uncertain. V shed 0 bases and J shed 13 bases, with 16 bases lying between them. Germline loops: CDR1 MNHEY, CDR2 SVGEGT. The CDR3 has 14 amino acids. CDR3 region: CASSYSNPLNIQFF. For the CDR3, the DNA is TGTGCCAGCAGTTACTCGAATCCCCTCAACATTCAGTTCTTC.

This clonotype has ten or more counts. The CDR3: CSARDRGRLSYEQFF. CDR3 in DNA: TGCAGTGCTAGAGATCGGGGGCGCCTATCCTATGAGCAGTTCTTC. The chain has TRBV20-1 and TRBJ2-1; TRBD1 or TRBD2 may be the D gene (6 bases each). This CDR3 is 15 amino acids long. From germline, CDR1 is DFQATT and CDR2 SNEGSKA (reference sequence). The V and J ends lost 0 bases and 8 bases respectively, with 17 bases between them.